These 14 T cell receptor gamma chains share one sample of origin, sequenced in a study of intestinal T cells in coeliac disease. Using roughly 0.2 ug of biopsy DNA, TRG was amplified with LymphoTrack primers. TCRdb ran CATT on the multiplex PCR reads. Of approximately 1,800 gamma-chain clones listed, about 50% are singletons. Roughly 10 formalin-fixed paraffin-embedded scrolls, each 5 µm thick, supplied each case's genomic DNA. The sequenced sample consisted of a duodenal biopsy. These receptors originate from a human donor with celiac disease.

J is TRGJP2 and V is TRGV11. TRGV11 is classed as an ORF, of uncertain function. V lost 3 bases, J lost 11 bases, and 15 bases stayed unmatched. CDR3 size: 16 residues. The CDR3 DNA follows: TGTGCCTGCTGGATTAGGACGGCGGGGGGGGGGTGGATCAAGACGTTT. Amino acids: CACWIRTAGGGWIKTF.

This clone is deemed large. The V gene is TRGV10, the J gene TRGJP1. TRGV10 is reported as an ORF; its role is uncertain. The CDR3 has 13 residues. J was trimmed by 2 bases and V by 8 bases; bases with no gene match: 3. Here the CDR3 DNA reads TGTGCTGCGTGGGAGACCACTGGTTGGTTCAAGATATTT. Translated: CAAWETTGWFKIF.

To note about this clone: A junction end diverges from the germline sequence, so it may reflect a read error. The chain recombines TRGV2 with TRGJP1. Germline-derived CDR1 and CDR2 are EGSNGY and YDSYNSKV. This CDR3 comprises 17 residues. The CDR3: CATWENGTNTTDWFKIF. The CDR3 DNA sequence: TGTGCCACCTGGGAAAACGGGACCAATACCACTGATTGGTTCAAGATATTT.

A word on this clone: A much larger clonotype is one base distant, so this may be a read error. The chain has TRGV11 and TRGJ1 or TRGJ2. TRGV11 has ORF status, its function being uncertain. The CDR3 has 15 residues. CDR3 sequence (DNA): TGTGCCCGCTGGATTAGGCTGCGGGTGGGTTATAAGAAACTCTTT. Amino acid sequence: CARWIRLRVGYKKLF.

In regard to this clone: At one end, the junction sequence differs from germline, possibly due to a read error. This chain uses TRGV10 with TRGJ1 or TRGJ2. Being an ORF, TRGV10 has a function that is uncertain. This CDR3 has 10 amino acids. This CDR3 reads CAAWDYEKLF. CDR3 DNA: TGTGCTGCGTGGGATTATGAGAAACTCTTT.

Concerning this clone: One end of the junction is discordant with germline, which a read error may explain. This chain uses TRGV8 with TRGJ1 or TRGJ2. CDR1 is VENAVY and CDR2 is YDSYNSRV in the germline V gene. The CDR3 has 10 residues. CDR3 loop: CATWPGKKLF. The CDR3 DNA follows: TGTGCCACCTGGCCAGGGAAGAAGCTCTTT.

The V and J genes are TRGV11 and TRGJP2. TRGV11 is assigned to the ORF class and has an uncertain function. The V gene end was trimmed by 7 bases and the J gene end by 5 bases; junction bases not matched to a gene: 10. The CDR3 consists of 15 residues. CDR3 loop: CACWISRGSDWIKTF. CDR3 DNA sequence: TGTGCCTGCTGGATATCTCGGGGGAGTGATTGGATCAAGACGTTT.

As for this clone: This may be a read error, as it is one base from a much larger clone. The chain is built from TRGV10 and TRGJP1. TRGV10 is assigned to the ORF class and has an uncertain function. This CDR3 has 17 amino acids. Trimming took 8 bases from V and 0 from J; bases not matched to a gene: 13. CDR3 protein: CAAWDRGPYTTGWFKIF. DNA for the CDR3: TGTGCTGCGTGGGATCGTGGGCCATATACCACTGGTTGGTTCAAGATATTT.

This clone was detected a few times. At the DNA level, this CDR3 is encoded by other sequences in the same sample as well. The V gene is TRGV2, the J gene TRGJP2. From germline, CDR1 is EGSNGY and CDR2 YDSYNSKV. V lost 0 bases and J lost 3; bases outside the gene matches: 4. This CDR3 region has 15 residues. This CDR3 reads CATWDGPGSDWIKTF. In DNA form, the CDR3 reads TGTGCCACCTGGGACGGGCCCGGTAGTGATTGGATCAAGACGTTT.

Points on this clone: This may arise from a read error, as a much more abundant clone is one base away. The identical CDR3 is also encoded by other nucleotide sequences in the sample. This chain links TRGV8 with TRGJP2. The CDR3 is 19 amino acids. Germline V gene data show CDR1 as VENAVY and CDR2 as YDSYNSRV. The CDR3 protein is CATWDIGGGYPRSDWIKTF. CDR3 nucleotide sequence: TGTGCCACCTGGGATATCGGGGGGGGATACCCCCGTAGTGATTGGATTAAGACGTTT.

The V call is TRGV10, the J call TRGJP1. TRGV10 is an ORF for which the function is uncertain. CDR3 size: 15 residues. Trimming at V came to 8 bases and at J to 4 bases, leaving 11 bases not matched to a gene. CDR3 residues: CAAWDSGSTGWFKIF. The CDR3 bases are TGTGCTGCGTGGGATTCCGGGAGCACTGGTTGGTTCAAGATATTT.

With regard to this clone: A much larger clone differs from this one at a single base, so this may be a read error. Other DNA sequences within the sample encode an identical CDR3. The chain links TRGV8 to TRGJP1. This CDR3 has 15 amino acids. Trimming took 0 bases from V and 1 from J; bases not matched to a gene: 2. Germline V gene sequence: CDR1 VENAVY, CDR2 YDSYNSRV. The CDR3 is CATWDRRTTGWFKIF. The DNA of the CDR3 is TGTGCCACCTGGGATAGGCGTACCACTGGTTGGTTCAAGATATTT.

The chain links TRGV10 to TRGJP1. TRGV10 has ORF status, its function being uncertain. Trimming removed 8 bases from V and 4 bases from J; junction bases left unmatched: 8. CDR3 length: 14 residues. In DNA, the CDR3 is TGTGCTGCGTGGACTCAGGGCACTGGTTGGTTCAAGATATTT. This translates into CAAWTQGTGWFKIF.

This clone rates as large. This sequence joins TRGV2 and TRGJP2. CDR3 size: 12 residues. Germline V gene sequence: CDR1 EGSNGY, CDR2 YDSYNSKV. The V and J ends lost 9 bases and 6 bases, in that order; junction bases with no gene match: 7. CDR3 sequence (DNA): TGTGCCACCCCGGCAGGTGATTGGATCAAGACGTTT. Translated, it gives CATPAGDWIKTF.